This is a list of T cell receptor beta chains from one sample in a study of OX40 agonist ivuxolimab in advanced cancers. The data were produced by immunoSEQ multiplex PCR, yet TCRdb's version contains in-frame clones alone and is incomplete. The repertoire holds tens of thousands of clones, 85% to 90% seen once, with about 1% in the top ten. The specimen comprised CD4+ or CD8+ T cells sorted from blood, sampled in a trial of the OX40 agonist ivuxolimab. The receptors derive from an adult with an advanced solid tumor such as melanoma, head and neck, liver or kidney cancer. The CDR3 runs from the conserved cysteine through the conserved F or W. A D gene is named only where the DNA matches it firmly. The size entry is marked missing in some rows and otherwise reads once, few, many or a size class.

d_call	v_call	j_call	clone_size	cdr3_nt	cdr3_aa
TRBD2	TRBV7-9	TRBJ2-1	NA	TGTGCCAGCAGCTTCGCTAGCGGGACGAACTACAATGAGCAGTTCTTC	CASSFASGTNYNEQFF
NA	TRBV6-5	TRBJ2-7	NA	TGTGCCAGCAGTCCTCGGGCTCGGGGTGAGCAGTACTTC	CASSPRARGEQYF
TRBD1	TRBV10-2	TRBJ1-3	NA	TGCGCCAGCCGGGACAGGGGAAACACCATATATTTT	CASRDRGNTIYF
NA	TRBV7-5	TRBJ1-2	NA	TGTGCCAGCAGCTTGACAGGGACGGAGGGCTACACCTTC	CASSLTGTEGYTF
NA	TRBV19	TRBJ1-2	NA	TGTGCCCGGGGGCCTCCCCGAGGCTACACCTTC	CARGPPRGYTF
TRBD2	TRBV29-1	TRBJ2-3	NA	TGCAGCGTTCTAAGTCCTTTACTAGCGGGAGGCACAGATACGCAGTATTTT	CSVLSPLLAGGTDTQYF
NA	TRBV7-8	TRBJ1-5	NA	TGTGCCAGCAGCTTACTCAGAGGCAGTCAGCCCCAGCATTTT	CASSLLRGSQPQHF
TRBD1	TRBV7-8	TRBJ2-2	NA	TGTGCCAGCAGCATTAGACAGGGAAGCACCGGGGAGCTGTTTTTT	CASSIRQGSTGELFF
TRBD2	TRBV28	TRBJ2-1	few	TGTGCCAGCAGTCCGGGACTAGCGGTCTACAATGAGCAGTTCTTC	CASSPGLAVYNEQFF
TRBD1	TRBV6-5	TRBJ2-7	NA	TGTGCCAGCAGTTGGGACAGGTTTACCTACGAGCAGTACTTC	CASSWDRFTYEQYF
TRBD2	TRBV9	TRBJ2-1	NA	TGTGCCAGCAGCGTAGGTCCTAGCGGGAGCCGCAATGAGCAGTTCTTC	CASSVGPSGSRNEQFF
NA	TRBV5-6	TRBJ2-5	NA	TGTGCCAGCAGCTTCCAAGAGACCCAGTACTTC	CASSFQETQYF
NA	TRBV11-2	TRBJ2-2	NA	TGTGCCAGCAGCTTAGATCACGGGACGTCCGGGGAGCTGTTTTTT	CASSLDHGTSGELFF
TRBD1	TRBV15	TRBJ2-5	NA	TGTGCCACCAGCAGAGAGGGACAGCTCCAAGAGACCCAGTACTTC	CATSREGQLQETQYF
TRBD2	TRBV7-6	TRBJ2-7	NA	TGTGCCAGCAGCCCCGGGACTAGCGGGAGTTTGACGGGCGAGCAGTACTTC	CASSPGTSGSLTGEQYF
NA	TRBV5-1	TRBJ2-5	NA	TGCGCCAGCAGCTTGGCCCCGGCACAGCCTCAAGAGACCCAGTACTTC	CASSLAPAQPQETQYF
NA	TRBV4-1	TRBJ2-2	NA	TGCGCCAGCAGCCAAGACATACGACCCACCGGGGAGCTGTTTTTT	CASSQDIRPTGELFF
NA	TRBV7-2	TRBJ2-7	NA	TGTGCCAGCAGCTCACAAATAGCGGTTCCACTCTACGAGCAGTACTTC	CASSSQIAVPLYEQYF
NA	TRBV7-2	TRBJ1-4	once	TGTGCCAGCAGCTCTAGACAAGACGAAAAACTGTTTTTT	CASSSRQDEKLFF
NA	TRBV5-4	TRBJ1-1	NA	TGTGCCAGCAGCCACGGGCAGATGAACACTGAAGCTTTCTTT	CASSHGQMNTEAFF
TRBD1	TRBV2	TRBJ1-5	NA	TGTGCCAGCAGTTGGTCGGGGACAGAAAATCATCAGCCCCAGCATTTT	CASSWSGTENHQPQHF
TRBD1	TRBV7-2	TRBJ1-2	NA	TGTGCCAGCAGACTCACAGGGGCCTATGGCTACACCTTC	CASRLTGAYGYTF
NA	TRBV29-1	TRBJ2-6	NA	TGCAGCGTTGACAGTGCATCTGGGGCCAACGTCCTGACTTTC	CSVDSASGANVLTF
TRBD2	TRBV4-2	TRBJ2-2	NA	TGTGCCAGCAGCCAAGACGGACTAGCGGGAGTCACCGGGGAGCTGTTTTTT	CASSQDGLAGVTGELFF
NA	TRBV27	TRBJ2-7	few	TGTGCCTGCTTAAGGGAGCAGTACTTC	CACLREQYF
NA	TRBV28	TRBJ2-5	NA	TGTGCCAGCAGTCCAAGAGGGTTGGCCGAGGAAGAGACCCAGTACTTC	CASSPRGLAEEETQYF
TRBD1	TRBV6-1	TRBJ1-1	NA	TGTGCCAGCAGAGACAGGGGGTGGTTGACTGAAGCTTTCTTT	CASRDRGWLTEAFF
NA	TRBV19	TRBJ2-3	NA	TGTGCCAGTAGTTGGCAACGCACAGATACGCAGTATTTT	CASSWQRTDTQYF
NA	TRBV7-9	TRBJ1-1	NA	TGTGCCAGCAGCTTTGCAGGGTCGAGCACTGAAGCTTTCTTT	CASSFAGSSTEAFF
NA	TRBV28	TRBJ2-7	NA	TGTGCCAGCAGGATACAGCCGGTCTCCTACGAGCAGTACTTC	CASRIQPVSYEQYF
TRBD1	TRBV27	TRBJ1-1	NA	TGTGCCAGCAGTCGCGGGACAGGGGTTGTTGACACTGAAGCTTTCTTT	CASSRGTGVVDTEAFF
NA	TRBV28	TRBJ2-4	NA	TGTGCCAGCAGTTTTGGGGGTCCTTTACAAGGGAACATTCAGTACTTC	CASSFGGPLQGNIQYF
TRBD2	TRBV11-2	TRBJ2-5	NA	TGTGCCAGCAGCTTCCTGGCTAGCGGAAGGGAGACCCAGTACTTC	CASSFLASGRETQYF
NA	TRBV7-3	TRBJ1-1	NA	TGTGCCAGCAGCTTAAAGGCGGGCACTGAAGCTTTCTTT	CASSLKAGTEAFF
NA	TRBV6-5	TRBJ2-7	NA	TGTGCCAGCAGCGGGGTTACCTACGAGCAGTACTTC	CASSGVTYEQYF
NA	TRBV19	TRBJ2-6	NA	TGTGCCAGTAACGAACTCTCTGGGGCCAACGTCCTGACTTTC	CASNELSGANVLTF
NA	TRBV7-9	TRBJ2-3	NA	TGTGCCAGCAGCCCGCCCCCCACGGGAGATACGCAGTATTTT	CASSPPPTGDTQYF
NA	TRBV28	TRBJ1-1	NA	TGTGCCAGCAGTACCCCAGGGGCCACTGAAGCTTTCTTT	CASSTPGATEAFF
NA	TRBV6-5	TRBJ1-1	NA	TGTGCCAGCAGTTACGTAGCCAGGTCGAACACTGAAGCTTTCTTT	CASSYVARSNTEAFF
NA	TRBV6-4	TRBJ1-2	NA	TGTGCCAGCAGTGACTCGAGTCGGACAGCTTCGCCCCGGTACTTC	CASSDSSRTASPRYF
TRBD1	TRBV10-3	TRBJ2-7	NA	TGTGCCATCAGTGAGGGACAGGGGGTGGGGGAGCAGTACTTC	CAISEGQGVGEQYF
NA	TRBV7-2	TRBJ2-7	NA	TGTGCCAGCAGCTTAGCGGTCCTAGCCGAGAACCCCTACGAGCAGTACTTC	CASSLAVLAENPYEQYF
NA	TRBV7-2	TRBJ2-7	once	TGTGCCAGCAGCCCCTGGGTAGGGGGAACCTACGAGCAGTACTTC	CASSPWVGGTYEQYF
NA	TRBV4-3	TRBJ2-2	NA	TGCGCCAGCAGCCAAGTCGGAGCGCCCGGGGAGCTGTTTTTT	CASSQVGAPGELFF
TRBD2	TRBV2	TRBJ2-7	NA	TGTGCAGTGACCGGCGGGAGGTACTCCTACGAGCAGTACTTC	CAVTGGRYSYEQYF
NA	TRBV9	TRBJ2-2	NA	TGTGCCAGCAGCGCCCGACAGAACACCGGGGAGCTGTTTTTT	CASSARQNTGELFF